This entry features one T cell receptor beta chain sequence. Its antigen is not identified. Using immunoSEQ multiplex PCR, the repertoire was profiled, and TCRdb retains in-frame clones only, with some absent. The table records a few million clones, just under 95% of them present only once. The data are from a study of shared clonotypes between healthy human individuals. Study-level findings and limits: Only a few donors were included, so the genetic and exposure-history diversity represented was limited. Donor clonotype sharing was expected to depend on sequencing depth.

The naive CD8 population came from CD45RO-negative cells selected for CCR7, without terminally differentiated effector memory CD45RA+ cells. Germline V gives CDR1 SGHVS, CDR2 FNYEAQ. Losses at the gene ends were 4 bases for V and 3 bases for J; bases not matched to a gene: 7. The CDR3 extends over 16 amino acids. The TCR comes from a man between 18 and 29 years old in good health. Some clones in this sample may be carry-over from other donors' samples. Input material: naive CD8+ T cells from PBMCs. The chain has TRBV7-6 and TRBJ2-3, with TRBD2 identical over 10 bases. CDR3 sequence reads: CASSSGLATTTDTQYF. CDR3 nucleotides: TGTGCCAGCAGCTCGGGACTAGCGACTACTACAGATACGCAGTATTTT. Variable domain in full (rest from reference TRBV7-6 and TRBJ2-3): GAGVSQSPRYKVTKRGQDVALRCDPISGHVSLYWYRQALGQGPEFLTYFNYEAQQDKSGLPNDRFSAERPEGSISTLTIQRTEQRDSAMYRCASSSGLATTTDTQYFGPGTRLTVL.